This TCR beta chain is from a study of graft-versus-host responses after intestinal transplantation. Findings of the study overall: Recipient bone marrow held GvH clones, some seen earlier in ileum or blood.

Clones were read by immunoSEQ multiplex PCR, and TCRdb kept only the in-frame ones, dropping some. Of roughly 100,000 clones in the sample, 91% are singletons; the top ten hold approximately 0.18%. To note about this clone: The antigen remains undetermined.

Germline-derived CDR1 and CDR2 are MNHEY and SVGAGI. CDR3 length equals 16 residues. The V and J ends lost 0 bases and 7 bases respectively, with 16 bases between them. Sequencing was performed on unstimulated CD4+ T cells sorted from spleen or lymph node cells, taken before transplant. V and J are TRBV6-5 and TRBJ2-1, with a tentative D call TRBD2 (6 bases). This clonotype was sampled from a human donor who was the organ donor for an intestinal transplant. Here the CDR3 reads CASSYSGGFGRNEQFF. Written as DNA, the CDR3 is TGTGCCAGCAGTTACTCTGGAGGGTTCGGGCGGAATGAGCAGTTCTTC.